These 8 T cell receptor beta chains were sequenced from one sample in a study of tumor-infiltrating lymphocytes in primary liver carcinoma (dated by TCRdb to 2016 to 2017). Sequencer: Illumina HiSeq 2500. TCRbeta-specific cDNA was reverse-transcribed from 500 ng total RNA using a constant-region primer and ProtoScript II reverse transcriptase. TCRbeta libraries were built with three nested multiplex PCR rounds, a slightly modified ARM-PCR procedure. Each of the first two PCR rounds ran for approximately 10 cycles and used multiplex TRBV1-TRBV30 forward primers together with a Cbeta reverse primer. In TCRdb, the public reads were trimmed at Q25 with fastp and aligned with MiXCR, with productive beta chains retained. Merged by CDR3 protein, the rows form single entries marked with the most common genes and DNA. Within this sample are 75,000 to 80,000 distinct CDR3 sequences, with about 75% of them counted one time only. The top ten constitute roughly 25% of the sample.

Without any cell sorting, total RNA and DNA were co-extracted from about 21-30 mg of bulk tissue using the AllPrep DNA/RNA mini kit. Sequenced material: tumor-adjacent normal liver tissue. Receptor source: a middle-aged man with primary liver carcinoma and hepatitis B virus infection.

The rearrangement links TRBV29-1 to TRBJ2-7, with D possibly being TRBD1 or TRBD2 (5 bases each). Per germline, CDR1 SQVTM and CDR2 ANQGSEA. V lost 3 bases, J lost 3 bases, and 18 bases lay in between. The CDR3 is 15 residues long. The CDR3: CSVDPGKGSFYEQYF. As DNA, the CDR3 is TGCAGCGTTGACCCGGGAAAGGGGAGCTTCTACGAGCAGTACTTC.

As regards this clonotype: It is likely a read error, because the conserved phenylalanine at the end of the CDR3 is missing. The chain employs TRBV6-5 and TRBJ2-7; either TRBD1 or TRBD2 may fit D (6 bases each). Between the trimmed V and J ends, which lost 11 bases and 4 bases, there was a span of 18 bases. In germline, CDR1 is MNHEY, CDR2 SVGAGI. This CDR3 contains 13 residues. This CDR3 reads CAAHSGGTYEQYL. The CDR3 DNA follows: TGTGCCGCCCACTCCGGGGGCACGTACGAGCAGTACTTA.

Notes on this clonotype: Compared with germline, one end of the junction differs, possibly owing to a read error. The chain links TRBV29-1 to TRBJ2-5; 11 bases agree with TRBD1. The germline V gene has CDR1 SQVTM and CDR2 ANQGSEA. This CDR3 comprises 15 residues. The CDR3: CSVEADRGRAGTRYF. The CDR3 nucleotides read TGCAGCGTTGAAGCGGACAGGGGGCGAGCAGGGACCCGGTACTTC.

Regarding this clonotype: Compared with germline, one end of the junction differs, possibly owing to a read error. CDR3 nucleotide sequence: TGTGCCAGCAGCTTATTTGGGACCGGGAACACTGGAGCTTTCTTT. The encoded protein is CASSLFGTGNTGAFF. The V gene is TRBV7-6, the J gene TRBJ1-1, with a possible D match to TRBD1 (5 bases). Germline V gives CDR1 SGHVS, CDR2 FNYEAQ. The CDR3 is made up of 15 amino acids.

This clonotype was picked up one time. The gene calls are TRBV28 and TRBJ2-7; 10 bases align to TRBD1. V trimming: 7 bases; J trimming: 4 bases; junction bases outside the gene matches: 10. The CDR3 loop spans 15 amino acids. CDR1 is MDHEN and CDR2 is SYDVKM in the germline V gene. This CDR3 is CASIRTGGRVYEQYF. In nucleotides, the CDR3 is TGTGCCAGCATTCGGACAGGGGGTAGAGTATACGAGCAGTACTTC.

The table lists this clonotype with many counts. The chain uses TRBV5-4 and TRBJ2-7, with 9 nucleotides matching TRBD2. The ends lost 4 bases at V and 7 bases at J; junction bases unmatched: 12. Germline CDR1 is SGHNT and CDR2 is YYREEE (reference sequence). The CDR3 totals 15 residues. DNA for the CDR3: TGTGCCAGCAGCCGTCCGGGACTAGCTCCGTTGGAGCAGTACTTC. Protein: CASSRPGLAPLEQYF.

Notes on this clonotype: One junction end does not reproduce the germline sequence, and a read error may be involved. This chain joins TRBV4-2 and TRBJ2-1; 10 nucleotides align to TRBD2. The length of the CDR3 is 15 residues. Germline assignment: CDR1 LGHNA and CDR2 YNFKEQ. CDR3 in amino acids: CASIQGLAVVGEQFF. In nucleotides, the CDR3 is TGTGCCAGCATCCAAGGACTAGCGGTAGTGGGTGAGCAGTTCTTC.

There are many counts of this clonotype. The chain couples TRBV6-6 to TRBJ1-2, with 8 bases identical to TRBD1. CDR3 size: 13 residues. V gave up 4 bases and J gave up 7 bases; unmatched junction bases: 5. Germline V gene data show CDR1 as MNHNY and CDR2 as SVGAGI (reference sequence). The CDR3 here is CASSSGQAGGYTF. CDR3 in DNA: TGTGCCAGCAGTTCGGGACAGGCAGGTGGCTACACCTTC.